The clone carrying this TCR beta chain has a count of ten or more. Its antigen is undetermined. The data were taken from a study of response to subunit inactivated influenza vaccine. TCRdb re-called the RT-PCR reads through MiXCR, storing one row per CDR3 protein. The sample has 150,000 to 200,000 distinct CDR3 sequences; roughly a tenth are singletons. Study conclusions and caveats: Authors proposed each seasonal influenza vaccination draws in few new T cells.

The CDR3 extends over 14 amino acids. The germline V gene has CDR1 DFQATT and CDR2 SNEGSKA (reference sequence). Trimming took off 7 bases at V and 2 bases at J, with 18 bases between the two ends. The chain recombines TRBV20-1 with TRBJ2-7; TRBD2 might be the D (6 bases). The receptor comes from a man aged 50 to 60 who received an inactivated influenza vaccine. The sample consisted of non-naive T cells sorted from PBMCs, taken 35 to 45 days after vaccination. The CDR3 reads CSVRMVGSPYEQYF. As DNA, the CDR3 is TGCAGTGTACGGATGGTCGGGAGCCCCTACGAGCAGTACTTC.